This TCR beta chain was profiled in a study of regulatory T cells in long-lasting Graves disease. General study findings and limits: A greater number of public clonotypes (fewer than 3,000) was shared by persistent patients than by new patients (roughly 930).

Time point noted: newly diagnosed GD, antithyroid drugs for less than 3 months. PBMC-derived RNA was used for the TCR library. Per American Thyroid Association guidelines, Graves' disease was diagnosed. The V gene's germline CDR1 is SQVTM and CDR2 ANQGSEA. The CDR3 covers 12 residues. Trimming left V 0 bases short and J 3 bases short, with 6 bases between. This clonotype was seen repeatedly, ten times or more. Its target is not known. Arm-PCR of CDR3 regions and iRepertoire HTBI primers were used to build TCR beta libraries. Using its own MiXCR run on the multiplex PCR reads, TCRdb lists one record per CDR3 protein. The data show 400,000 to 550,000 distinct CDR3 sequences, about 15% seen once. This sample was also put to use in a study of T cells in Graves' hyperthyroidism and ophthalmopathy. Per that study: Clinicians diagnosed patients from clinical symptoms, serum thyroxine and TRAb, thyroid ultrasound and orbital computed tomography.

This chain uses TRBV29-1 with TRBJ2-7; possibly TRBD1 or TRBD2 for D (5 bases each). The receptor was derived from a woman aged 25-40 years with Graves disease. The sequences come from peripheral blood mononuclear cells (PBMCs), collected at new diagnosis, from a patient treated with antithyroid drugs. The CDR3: CSVEEGDYEQYF. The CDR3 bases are TGCAGCGTTGAAGAGGGGGACTACGAGCAGTACTTC.